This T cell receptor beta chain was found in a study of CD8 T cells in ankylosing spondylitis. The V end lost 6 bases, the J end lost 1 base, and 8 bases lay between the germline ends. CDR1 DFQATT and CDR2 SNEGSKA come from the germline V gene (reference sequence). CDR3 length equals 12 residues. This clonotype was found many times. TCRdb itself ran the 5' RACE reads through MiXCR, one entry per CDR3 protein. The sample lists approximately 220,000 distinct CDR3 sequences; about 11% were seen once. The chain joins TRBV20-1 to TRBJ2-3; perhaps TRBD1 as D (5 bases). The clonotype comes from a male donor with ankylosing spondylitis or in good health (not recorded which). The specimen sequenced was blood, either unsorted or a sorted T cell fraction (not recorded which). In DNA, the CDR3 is TGCAGTGCCTCCAGGGGCACAGATACGCAGTATTTT. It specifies CSASRGTDTQYF.